Following are 31 T cell receptor beta chains from one sample sequenced in a study of sequential checkpoint blockade in melanoma. Treatment indicated: randomized to nivolumab then ipilimumab (arm A) or the reverse (arm B). The repertoire was sequenced with immunoSEQ multiplex PCR; TCRdb's copy has only in-frame clones and lacks some. The data hold around 34,000 clones, with approximately 77% observed a single time. Sequencing was performed on CD8+ T cells sorted from blood (inferred from file names), taken from a patient given nivolumab and ipilimumab in sequence. These receptor sequences come from a human donor with melanoma.

This rearrangement joins TRBV30 to TRBJ2-5; D call uncertain. Trimming removed 5 bases from V and 1 base from J, with 8 bases in between. The CDR3 runs 12 residues. Germline CDR1 is GTSNPN and CDR2 is SVGIG (reference sequence). The CDR3 region is CAWLRLQETQYF. Written as DNA, the CDR3 is TGTGCCTGGCTCAGGCTCCAAGAGACCCAGTACTTC. Using reference TRBV30 and TRBJ2-5 for the parts outside the CDR3, the full variable domain is SQTIHQWPATLVQPVGSPLSLECTVEGTSNPNLYWYRQAAGRGLQLLFYSVGIGQISSEVPQNLSASRPQDRQFILSSKKLLLSDSGFYLCAWLRLQETQYFGPGTRLLVL.

CDR3 sequence reads: CASSLGTRDEQFF. CDR3 nucleotide sequence: TGTGCCAGCAGCTTGGGGACTAGGGATGAGCAGTTCTTC. The rearrangement links TRBV7-7 to TRBJ2-1; 8 bases are shared with TRBD2. Germline V gene data show CDR1 as SSHAT and CDR2 as FNYEAQ (reference sequence). The CDR3 runs 13 residues. The J segment lost 8 bases and the V segment lost 3 bases, leaving 3 bases of the junction unmatched.

The chain joins TRBV7-9 to TRBJ2-7; no reliable D call. In germline, CDR1 is SEHNR, CDR2 FQNEAQ (reference sequence). This CDR3 contains 13 residues. V lost 1 base and J lost 3, with 7 bases in between. Here the CDR3 DNA reads TGTGCCAGCAGCTTAGACAGTAGCTACGAGCAGTACTTC. Its protein is CASSLDSSYEQYF.

The sample holds a few counts of this clone. One end of the junction varies from germline; a read error may be responsible. This chain connects TRBV28 to TRBJ1-2; the D gene is possibly TRBD1 (5 bases). CDR1 and CDR2 (germline): MDHEN, SYDVKM. The CDR3 spans 15 residues. CDR3 in DNA: TGTGCCAGCATTTTAGCGGGACCTGGTAACTATGGCTACACCTTC. Amino acid sequence: CASILAGPGNYGYTF.

This chain joins TRBV29-1 and TRBJ2-4, with 13 bases matching TRBD2. The V and J ends lost 6 bases and 15 bases, in that order; junction bases with no gene match: 14. Germline V gives CDR1 SQVTM, CDR2 ANQGSEA. This CDR3 comprises 14 residues. CDR3 DNA sequence: TGCAGCGTCGACGGTGGGGGACTAGCGGGACCCGTGTACTTC. It translates to CSVDGGGLAGPVYF.

The sample holds a few counts of this clone. The chain joins TRBV6-1 to TRBJ2-1; D is possibly TRBD2 (5 bases). Trimming removed 1 base from V and 0 bases from J, with 7 bases in between. The CDR3 runs 15 residues. The V gene's germline CDR1 is MNHNS and CDR2 SASEGT. The CDR3 sequence is CASSEELGSYNEQFF. CDR3 DNA: TGTGCCAGCAGTGAAGAACTAGGCTCCTACAATGAGCAGTTCTTC.

The chain employs TRBV2 and TRBJ2-2; 12 positions match TRBD1. V gave up 8 bases and J gave up 7 bases; unmatched junction bases: 8. Germline V CDR1 and CDR2: SNHLY, FYNNEI. The CDR3 covers 15 residues. The CDR3 protein is CASGWGQGAIGELFF. CDR3 DNA: TGTGCCAGCGGGTGGGGACAGGGGGCGATCGGGGAGCTGTTTTTT.

This chain links TRBV4-1 with TRBJ1-1; 7 nucleotides align to TRBD1. This CDR3 has 14 amino acids. CDR1 is MGHRA, CDR2 YSYEKL, per germline. After removal of 4 bases from V and 1 base from J, the junction contained 3 bases not matched to a gene. The CDR3, as DNA: TGCGCCAGCAGCCCCTGGACAGGGAACACTGAAGCTTTCTTT. This sequence encodes CASSPWTGNTEAFF.

The J gene is TRBJ2-2, the V gene TRBV19, with TRBD1 matching over 11 bases. The CDR3 contains 16 residues. The germline V gene encodes CDR1 LNHDA and CDR2 SQIVND (reference sequence). After removal of 7 bases from V and 7 bases from J, the junction contained 11 bases not matched to a gene. The CDR3 DNA follows: TGTGCCAGTACCTACCGGGACAGGGGGATTATCGGGGAGCTGTTTTTT. It encodes CASTYRDRGIIGELFF.

The chain employs TRBV5-1 and TRBJ2-7, with TRBD2 matching 7 bases. Per germline, CDR1 SGHRS and CDR2 YFSETQ. J lost 0 bases, V lost 1 base, and 4 bases had no gene match. The CDR3 sequence is 15 residues long. The CDR3: CASSLYGGSSYEQYF. Here the CDR3 DNA reads TGCGCCAGCAGCTTGTACGGCGGGAGCTCCTACGAGCAGTACTTC. Using reference TRBV5-1 and TRBJ2-7 for the parts outside the CDR3, the full variable domain is KAGVTQTPRYLIKTRGQQVTLSCSPISGHRSVSWYQQTPGQGLQFLFEYFSETQRNKGNFPGRFSGRQFSNSRSEMNVSTLELGDSALYLCASSLYGGSSYEQYFGPGTRLTVT.

This clone was observed a few times. The chain employs TRBV10-3 and TRBJ2-7; 12 bases agree with TRBD2. The V and J ends lost 0 bases and 6 bases, in that order; junction bases with no gene match: 6. The CDR3 length is 16 residues. Germline CDR1 and CDR2: ENHRY and SYGVKD. Here the CDR3 DNA reads TGTGCCATCAGTGAGTCCTCTAGCGGGAGGGCCGTCGAGCAGTACTTC. Its translation: CAISESSSGRAVEQYF.

This chain links TRBV1 with TRBJ2-1; the table's TRBD2 call for D was not verified on the DNA. TRBV1 is shown as a pseudogene. This CDR3 comprises 18 residues. The CDR3 DNA reads TGCACCAGCAGCCATGGAATTGGGGGGATCCGGGAGGGGGTTTTGCAGTTCTTC. Translation gives CTSSHGIGGIREGVLQFF.

In its sample, this clone ranks as medium-sized. The chain is built from TRBV6-1 and TRBJ1-1; D remains unclear. Germline V gene sequence: CDR1 MNHNS, CDR2 SASEGT. The V gene lost 2 bases and the J gene lost 7 bases, with 5 bases spanning the gap. There are 11 residues in the CDR3. The CDR3 reads CASSENGEAFF. CDR3 bases: TGTGCCAGCAGTGAAAACGGTGAAGCTTTCTTT.

The chain combines TRBV7-2 with TRBJ2-7; tentative D call: TRBD1 (6 bases). V was clipped by 1 base and J by 3 bases, with 13 bases between them. CDR3 length: 15 residues. From germline, CDR1 is SGHTA and CDR2 FQGNSA. The DNA for the CDR3 is TGTGCCAGCAGCTTAGAACAGGGTGGGTACTACGAGCAGTACTTC. It codes for CASSLEQGGYYEQYF.

This chain uses TRBV9 with TRBJ2-1; 7 bases are a match to TRBD1. The germline V gene encodes CDR1 SGDLS and CDR2 YYNGEE. The CDR3 contains 14 residues. Trimming cost V 7 bases and J 9 bases; bases outside gene matches: 13. DNA for the CDR3: TGTGCCAGCGCCCGGACAGGTATTGTCGGTGAGCAGTTCTTC. It encodes CASARTGIVGEQFF. Full variable domain (outside the CDR3, taken from reference TRBV9 and TRBJ2-1): DSGVTQTPKHLITATGQRVTLRCSPRSGDLSVYWYQQSLDQGLQFLIQYYNGEERAKGNILERFSAQQFPDLHSELNLSSLELGDSALYFCASARTGIVGEQFFGPGTRLTVL.

The chain links TRBV5-4 to TRBJ1-2, with D possibly TRBD1 on 6 matching bases. The germline gives CDR1 SGHNT, CDR2 YYREEE (reference sequence). CDR3 length: 12 residues. With 6 bases removed from V and 5 bases from J, the gap between germline ends came to 11 bases. The CDR3 loop reads CASTQGNYGYTF. The CDR3, as DNA: TGTGCCAGCACCCAGGGGAATTATGGCTACACCTTC. The full variable domain, completed using reference TRBV5-4 and TRBJ1-2, is ETGVTQSPTHLIKTRGQQVTLRCSSQSGHNTVSWYQQALGQGPQFIFQYYREEENGRGNFPPRFSGLQFPNYSSELNVNALELDDSALYLCASTQGNYGYTFGSGTRLTVV.

This clone was observed a few times. This chain uses TRBV11-2 with TRBJ2-7; D call uncertain. Per the germline V gene, CDR1 is SGHAT and CDR2 is FQNNGV. V was clipped by 1 base and J by 0 bases, with 7 bases between them. CDR3 length: 14 amino acids. The CDR3 region is CASSLVTGSYEQYF. CDR3 in DNA: TGTGCCAGCAGCTTAGTAACCGGCTCCTACGAGCAGTACTTC. Full variable domain (outside the CDR3, taken from reference TRBV11-2 and TRBJ2-7): EAGVAQSPRYKIIEKRQSVAFWCNPISGHATLYWYQQILGQGPKLLIQFQNNGVVDDSQLPKDRFSAERLKGVDSTLKIQPAKLEDSAVYLCASSLVTGSYEQYFGPGTRLTVT.

DNA for the CDR3: TGTGCCAGCAGCCCCACGGAGACAGCTTATTCACCCCTCCACTTT. Its translation is CASSPTETAYSPLHF. The J gene is TRBJ1-6, the V gene TRBV9, with a possible D match to TRBD1 (5 bases). Germline-derived CDR1 and CDR2 are SGDLS and YYNGEE. The V gene lost 4 bases and the J gene lost 8 bases, with 16 bases spanning the gap. The CDR3 length is 15 residues.

The chain links TRBV7-8 to TRBJ2-1, with TRBD1 as a possible D gene (7 bases). CDR3 length: 15 residues. Germline V CDR1 and CDR2: SGHVS, FQNEAQ. The germline V and J ends were trimmed by 6 bases and 4 bases, with 16 bases remaining between them. This CDR3 is CASSRGHGGYNEQFF. The CDR3 bases are TGTGCCAGCAGTAGGGGGCACGGGGGTTACAATGAGCAGTTCTTC.

The chain couples TRBV7-2 to TRBJ2-1, with D perhaps TRBD1 (6 bases). CDR1 and CDR2 (germline): SGHTA, FQGNSA. CDR3 length: 14 amino acids. V was cut by 5 bases and J by 4 bases, with 12 bases left in between. CDR3 DNA sequence: TGTGCCAGCAGCGCCCGGACAGTTTACAATGAGCAGTTCTTC. Its protein product is CASSARTVYNEQFF.

The V call is TRBV7-9, the J call TRBJ1-4; D gene ambiguous. CDR3 size: 17 residues. Germline values: CDR1 SEHNR, CDR2 FQNEAQ (reference sequence). Deletions cut 5 bases from V and 1 base from J, with 17 bases between. CDR3 amino acids: CASSDRGGLGTNEKLFF. In nucleotides, the CDR3 is TGTGCCAGCAGCGATCGGGGTGGGTTGGGAACTAATGAAAAACTGTTTTTT.

The table lists this clone with a few counts. This chain connects TRBV13 to TRBJ2-3; 9 bases are shared with TRBD1. The V gene's germline CDR1 is PRHDT and CDR2 FYEKMQ (reference sequence). J lost 2 bases, V lost 5 bases, and 5 bases had no gene match. The CDR3 is 15 amino acids. This CDR3 is CASSTRTGDTDTQYF. For the CDR3, the DNA is TGTGCCAGCAGCACCCGGACAGGGGACACAGATACGCAGTATTTT.

The chain joins TRBV5-1 to TRBJ2-7, with a weak D call TRBD2 (5 bases). CDR1 is SGHRS, CDR2 YFSETQ, per germline. The CDR3 loop spans 14 amino acids. Trimming pared 3 bases from V and 0 bases from J, leaving 10 bases between. The CDR3 DNA sequence: TGCGCCAGCAGCTGGAAACTAGACTCCTACGAGCAGTACTTC. The encoded protein is CASSWKLDSYEQYF.

The CDR3 sequence is CASSFGSDLYEQYF. CDR3 in DNA: TGTGCCAGCAGTTTCGGGTCAGACCTCTACGAGCAGTACTTC. The rearrangement uses TRBV28 and TRBJ2-7; D not certain. V was shortened by 3 bases and J by 3 bases, with 12 bases between the two germline ends. This CDR3 has 14 amino acids. Germline CDR1 MDHEN, CDR2 SYDVKM.

The rearrangement uses TRBV9 and TRBJ2-1, with D unclear. Trimming removed 0 bases from V and 12 bases from J, with 10 bases in between. Germline values: CDR1 SGDLS, CDR2 YYNGEE. The CDR3 length is 12 residues. CDR3 in amino acids: CASSVDHRVQFF. DNA for the CDR3: TGTGCCAGCAGCGTAGACCACAGAGTGCAGTTCTTC.

This sequence joins TRBV7-9 and TRBJ2-1; tentatively, D is TRBD2 (5 bases). The CDR3 runs 14 residues. CDR1 is SEHNR, CDR2 FQNEAQ, per germline (reference sequence). The V end lost 2 bases, the J end lost 9 bases, and 14 bases lay between the germline ends. CDR3 coding DNA: TGTGCCAGCAGCTTATTTGGCGGGCATCCTGAGCAGTTCTTC. This codes for CASSLFGGHPEQFF.

A note on this clone: Mismatch with germline at one junction end may stem from a read error. Other DNA sequences in the same sample also yield this CDR3. This chain uses TRBV6-5 with TRBJ1-6; 7 bases line up with TRBD1. CDR1 and CDR2 (germline): MNHEY, SVGAGI. The CDR3 has 14 amino acids. In nucleotides, the CDR3 is TGTGCCAGCAGTTGGGGACAGACTAATTCCCCCCTCCACTTT. Amino acid sequence: CASSWGQTNSPLHF.

V gene TRBV2 combines with J gene TRBJ2-7; 7 nucleotides line up with TRBD2. Germline CDR1 reads SNHLY; CDR2 reads FYNNEI. V trimming: 8 bases; J trimming: 6 bases; junction bases outside the gene matches: 7. The CDR3 has 12 residues. The CDR3 sequence is CASREEWREQYF. In nucleotides, the CDR3 is TGTGCCAGCCGGGAGGAGTGGCGCGAGCAGTACTTC.

The J gene is TRBJ1-5, the V gene TRBV2; TRBD1 matches 11 bases. V was pared by 1 base and J by 4 bases, with 3 bases of the junction left unmatched. The CDR3 covers 16 residues. Germline CDR1 is SNHLY and CDR2 is FYNNEI. DNA for the CDR3: TGTGCCAGCAGTGAAGAAGGGACAGGGGGGAATCAGCCCCAGCATTTT. Amino acids: CASSEEGTGGNQPQHF.

The V call is TRBV27, the J call TRBJ2-4, with 8 bases fitting TRBD1. The CDR3 runs 13 residues. Germline trimming cut 5 bases from V and 7 bases from J; bases unmatched to any gene: 4. CDR1 and CDR2 (germline): MNHEY, SMNVEV (reference sequence). The CDR3 region is CASSIGQGNIQYF. The CDR3 DNA reads TGTGCCAGCAGTATTGGACAGGGTAACATTCAGTACTTC.

The chain is built from TRBV5-1 and TRBJ1-6, with D maybe TRBD1 (5 bases). The CDR3 has 14 amino acids. Trimming took 6 bases from V and 6 from J, leaving 13 bases between them. Germline V gene sequence: CDR1 SGHRS, CDR2 YFSETQ. The CDR3 sequence: CASTAGFLNSPLHF. In DNA, the CDR3 is TGCGCCAGCACCGCAGGGTTTCTTAATTCACCCCTCCACTTT.